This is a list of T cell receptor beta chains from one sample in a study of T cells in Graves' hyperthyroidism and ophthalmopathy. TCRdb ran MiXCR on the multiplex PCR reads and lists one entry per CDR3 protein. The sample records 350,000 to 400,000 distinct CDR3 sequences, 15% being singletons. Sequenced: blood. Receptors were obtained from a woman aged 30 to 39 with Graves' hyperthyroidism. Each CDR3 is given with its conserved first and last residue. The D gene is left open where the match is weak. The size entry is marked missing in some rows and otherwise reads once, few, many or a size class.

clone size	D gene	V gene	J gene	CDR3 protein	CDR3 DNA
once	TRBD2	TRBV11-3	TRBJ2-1	CASSLGASGRRDEQFF	TGTGCCAGCAGCTTAGGTGCTAGCGGGAGGAGGGATGAGCAGTTCTTC
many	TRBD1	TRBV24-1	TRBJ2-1	CATSETGTGFNEQFF	TGTGCCACCAGTGAAACCGGGACAGGGTTCAATGAGCAGTTCTTC
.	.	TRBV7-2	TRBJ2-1	CASSFSKGEESSYNEQFF	TGTGCCAGCAGCTTCTCTAAGGGGGAAGAGAGCTCCTACAATGAGCAGTTCTTC
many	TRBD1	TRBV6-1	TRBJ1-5	CASTADRGNQPQHF	TGTGCCAGCACCGCCGACAGGGGCAACCAGCCCCAGCATTTT
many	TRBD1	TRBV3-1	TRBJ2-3	CASSQGTGGTSTDTQYF	TGTGCCAGCAGCCAAGGGACAGGGGGCACTAGCACAGATACGCAGTATTTT
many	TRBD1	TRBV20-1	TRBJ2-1	CSAKGGQGPTEQFF	TGCAGTGCAAAGGGCGGACAGGGGCCCACTGAGCAGTTCTTC
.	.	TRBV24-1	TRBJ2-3	CATTGSTDTQYF	TGTGCCACCACGGGCAGCACAGATACGCAGTATTTT
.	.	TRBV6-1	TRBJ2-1	CASSSPGAPRYNEQFF	TGTGCCAGCAGCTCCCCTGGCGCTCCTAGATACAATGAGCAGTTCTTC
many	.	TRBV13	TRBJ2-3	CASSLEEGTDTQYF	TGTGCCAGCAGCTTGGAGGAGGGCACAGATACGCAGTATTTT
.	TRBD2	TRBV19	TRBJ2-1	CASKGLAGKSSYNEQFF	TGTGCCAGTAAGGGACTAGCGGGTAAGAGCTCCTACAATGAGCAGTTCTTC
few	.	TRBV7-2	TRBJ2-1	CASSLVPGGTLSNEQFF	TGTGCCAGCAGCTTAGTTCCGGGCGGGACTCTTTCAAATGAGCAGTTCTTC
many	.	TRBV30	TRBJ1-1	CAWKRDMIITEAFF	TGTGCCTGGAAACGGGACATGATCATCACTGAAGCTTTCTTT
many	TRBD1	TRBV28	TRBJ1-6	CASSAPGQGGGSYNSPLHF	TGTGCCAGCAGTGCGCCGGGACAGGGGGGAGGTTCCTATAATTCACCCCTCCACTTT
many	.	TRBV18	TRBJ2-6	CASSPPRTTGANVLTF	TGTGCCAGCTCACCACCAAGGACAACTGGGGCCAACGTCCTGACTTTC
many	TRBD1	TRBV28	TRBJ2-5	CASSLGQGARKTQYF	TGTGCCAGCAGTTTAGGGCAGGGGGCAAGGAAGACCCAGTACTTC
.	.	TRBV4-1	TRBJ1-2	CASSHKTLYGYTF	TGCGCCAGCAGCCACAAGACTCTCTATGGCTACACCTTC
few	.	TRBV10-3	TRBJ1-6	CAISESREGNSPLHF	TGTGCCATCAGTGAGTCCCGGGAGGGTAATTCACCCCTCCACTTT
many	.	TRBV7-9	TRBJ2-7	CASSRGGAGDSYEQYF	TGTGCCAGCAGCAGAGGGGGGGCGGGTGACTCCTACGAGCAGTACTTC
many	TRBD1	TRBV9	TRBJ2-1	CASSVSWFGQGAFSYNEQFF	TGTGCCAGCAGCGTATCTTGGTTTGGACAGGGGGCTTTCTCCTACAATGAGCAGTTCTTC